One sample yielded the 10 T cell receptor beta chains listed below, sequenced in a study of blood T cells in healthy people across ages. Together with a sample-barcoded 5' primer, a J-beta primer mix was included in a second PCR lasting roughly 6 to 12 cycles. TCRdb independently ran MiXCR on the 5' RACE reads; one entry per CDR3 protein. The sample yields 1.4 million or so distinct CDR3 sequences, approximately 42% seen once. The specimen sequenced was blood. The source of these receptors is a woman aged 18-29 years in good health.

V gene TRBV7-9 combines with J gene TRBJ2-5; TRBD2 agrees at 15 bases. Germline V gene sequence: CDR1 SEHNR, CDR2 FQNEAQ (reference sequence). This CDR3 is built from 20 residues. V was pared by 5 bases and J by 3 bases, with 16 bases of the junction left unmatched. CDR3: CASSPILGLAGGQVEETQYF. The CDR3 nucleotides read TGTGCCAGCAGCCCAATTTTGGGACTAGCGGGGGGTCAAGTCGAAGAGACCCAGTACTTC.

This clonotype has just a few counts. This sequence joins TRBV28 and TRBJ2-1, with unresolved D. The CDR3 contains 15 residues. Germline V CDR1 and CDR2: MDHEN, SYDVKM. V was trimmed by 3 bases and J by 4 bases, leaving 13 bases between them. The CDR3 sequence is CASSFPGVGYNEQFF. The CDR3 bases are TGTGCCAGCAGTTTCCCAGGAGTCGGGTACAATGAGCAGTTCTTC.

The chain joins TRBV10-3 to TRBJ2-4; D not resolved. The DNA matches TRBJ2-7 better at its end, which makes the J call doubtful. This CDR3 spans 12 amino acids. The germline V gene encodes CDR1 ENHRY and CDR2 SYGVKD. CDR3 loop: CAISPTPYEQYF. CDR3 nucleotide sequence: TGTGCCATCAGTCCCACACCCTACGAGCAGTACTTC.

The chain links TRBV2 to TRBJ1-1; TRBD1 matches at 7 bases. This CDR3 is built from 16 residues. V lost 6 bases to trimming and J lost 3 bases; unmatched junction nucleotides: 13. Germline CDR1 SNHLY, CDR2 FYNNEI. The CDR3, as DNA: TGTGCCAGCAGCCAGGGGGGGGGTCTGACCGACACTGAAGCTTTCTTT. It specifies CASSQGGGLTDTEAFF.

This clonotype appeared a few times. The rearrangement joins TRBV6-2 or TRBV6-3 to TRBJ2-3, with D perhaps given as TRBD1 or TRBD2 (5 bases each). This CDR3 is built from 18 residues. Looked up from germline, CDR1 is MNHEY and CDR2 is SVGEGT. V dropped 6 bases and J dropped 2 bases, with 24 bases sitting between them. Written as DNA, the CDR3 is TGTGCCAGCAGCCCTTTAGCCTCGAGGGGCCATCACACAGATACGCAGTATTTT. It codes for CASSPLASRGHHTDTQYF.

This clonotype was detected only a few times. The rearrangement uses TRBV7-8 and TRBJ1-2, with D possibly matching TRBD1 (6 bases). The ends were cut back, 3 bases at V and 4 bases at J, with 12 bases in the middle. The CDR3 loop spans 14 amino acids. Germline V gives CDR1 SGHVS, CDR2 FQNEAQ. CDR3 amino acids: CASSFWGAGYGYTF. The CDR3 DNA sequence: TGTGCCAGCAGCTTTTGGGGGGCTGGCTATGGCTACACCTTC. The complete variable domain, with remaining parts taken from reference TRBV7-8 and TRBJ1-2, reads GAGVSQSPRYKVAKRGQDVALRCDPISGHVSLFWYQQALGQGPEFLTYFQNEAQLDKSGLPSDRFFAERPEGSVSTLKIQRTQQEDSAVYLCASSFWGAGYGYTFGSGTRLTVV.

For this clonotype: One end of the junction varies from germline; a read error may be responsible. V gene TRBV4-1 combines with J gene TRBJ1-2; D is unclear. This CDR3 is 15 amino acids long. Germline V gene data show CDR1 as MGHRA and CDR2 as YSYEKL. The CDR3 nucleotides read TGCGCCGGCAGCCAAGATCGGACGGAGAAGTATGGCTACACCTTC. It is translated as CAGSQDRTEKYGYTF.

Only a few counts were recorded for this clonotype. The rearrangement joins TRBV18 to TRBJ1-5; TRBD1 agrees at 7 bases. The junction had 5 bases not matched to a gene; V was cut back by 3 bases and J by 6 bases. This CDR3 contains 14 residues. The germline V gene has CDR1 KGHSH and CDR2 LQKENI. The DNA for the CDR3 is TGTGCCAGCTCACCGACAGGGTTGGTTCAGCCCCAGCATTTT. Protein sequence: CASSPTGLVQPQHF.

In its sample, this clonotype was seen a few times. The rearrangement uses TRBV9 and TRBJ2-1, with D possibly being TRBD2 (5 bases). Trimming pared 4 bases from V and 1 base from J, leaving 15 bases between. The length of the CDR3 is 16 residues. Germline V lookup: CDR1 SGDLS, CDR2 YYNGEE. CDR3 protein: CASSLSGAWSYNEQFF. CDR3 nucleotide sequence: TGTGCCAGCAGCCTAAGCGGAGCGTGGTCCTACAATGAGCAGTTCTTC.

Here the CDR3 DNA reads TGCAGCGGGAGGACGGACCAAGAGACCCAGTACTTC. Translated, it gives CSGRTDQETQYF. The chain recombines TRBV29-1 with TRBJ2-5, with TRBD2 as a possible D gene (5 bases). V lost 7 bases and J lost 0, with 9 bases in between. Germline assignment: CDR1 SQVTM and CDR2 ANQGSEA. The CDR3 runs 12 residues.